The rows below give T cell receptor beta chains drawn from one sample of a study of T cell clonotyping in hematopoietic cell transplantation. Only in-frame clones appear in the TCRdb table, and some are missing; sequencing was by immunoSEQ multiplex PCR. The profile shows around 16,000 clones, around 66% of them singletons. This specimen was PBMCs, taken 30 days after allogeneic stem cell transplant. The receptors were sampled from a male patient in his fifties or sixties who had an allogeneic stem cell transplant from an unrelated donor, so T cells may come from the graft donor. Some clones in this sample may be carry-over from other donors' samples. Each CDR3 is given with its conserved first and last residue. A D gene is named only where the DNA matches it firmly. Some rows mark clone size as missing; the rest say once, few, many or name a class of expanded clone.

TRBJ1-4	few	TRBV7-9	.	CASSFSATNEKLFF	TGTGCCAGCAGCTTCTCTGCAACTAATGAAAAACTGTTTTTT
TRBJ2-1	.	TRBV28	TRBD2	CASIGAGGSYNEQFF	TGTGCCAGCATAGGGGCGGGGGGGTCCTACAATGAGCAGTTCTTC
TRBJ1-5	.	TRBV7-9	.	CASSLEGMPQHF	TGTGCCAGCAGCTTAGAAGGGATGCCCCAGCATTTT
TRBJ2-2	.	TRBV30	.	CAWRASLGWTGELFF	TGTGCCTGGAGAGCTTCGTTGGGGTGGACCGGGGAGCTGTTTTTT
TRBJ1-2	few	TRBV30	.	CAWSSTRSYTF	TGTGCCTGGAGTTCTACTCGTAGCTACACCTTC
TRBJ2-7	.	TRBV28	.	CASSFGGDHYEQYF	TGTGCCAGCAGTTTTGGAGGGGACCACTACGAGCAGTACTTC
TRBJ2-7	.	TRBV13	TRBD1	CASSRGQLYYEQYF	TGTGCCAGCAGCCGGGGACAGCTATACTACGAGCAGTACTTC
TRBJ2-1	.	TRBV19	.	CASSIGWDSYNEQFF	TGTGCCAGTAGTATCGGCTGGGACTCCTACAATGAGCAGTTCTTC
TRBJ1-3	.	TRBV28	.	CATRGRAGSIYF	TGTGCGACACGGGGGCGGGCAGGCTCCATATATTTT
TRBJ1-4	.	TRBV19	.	CASRPVGVGEKLFF	TGTGCCAGTAGGCCCGTGGGGGTCGGGGAAAAACTGTTTTTT
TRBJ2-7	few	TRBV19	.	CASSIGTGTEQYF	TGTGCCAGTAGTATAGGAACAGGGACCGAGCAGTACTTC
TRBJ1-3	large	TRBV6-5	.	CASSYSSGNTIYF	TGTGCCAGCAGTTATAGCTCTGGAAACACCATATATTTT
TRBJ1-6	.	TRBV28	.	CASSPPKGHNLGSPLHF	TGTGCCAGCAGTCCCCCGAAGGGACATAATCTTGGTTCACCCCTCCACTTT
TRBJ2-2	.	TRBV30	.	CAWRGGRTGELFF	TGTGCCTGGAGGGGGGGCCGCACCGGGGAGCTGTTTTTT
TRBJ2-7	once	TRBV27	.	CASSLWLNEEQYF	TGTGCCAGCAGTTTATGGCTGAATGAAGAGCAGTACTTC
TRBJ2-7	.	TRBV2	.	CASKGLGVGEQYF	TGTGCCAGCAAAGGACTGGGGGTCGGGGAGCAGTACTTC
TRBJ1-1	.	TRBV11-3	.	CASSSFQVNTEAFF	TGTGCCAGCAGCTCCTTCCAGGTTAACACTGAAGCTTTCTTT
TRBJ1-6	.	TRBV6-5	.	CASRKDRSNSPLHF	TGTGCCAGCAGGAAGGACAGATCAAATTCACCCCTCCACTTT
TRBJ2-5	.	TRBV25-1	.	CASSEQGKETQYF	TGTGCCAGCAGTGAACAGGGGAAGGAGACCCAGTACTTC
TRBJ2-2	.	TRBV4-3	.	CASRITAFPDGTGELFF	TGCGCCAGCAGGATCACGGCCTTCCCAGATGGAACCGGGGAGCTGTTTTTT
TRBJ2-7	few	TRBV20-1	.	CSAPGTVGMYF	TGCAGTGCCCCAGGGACCGTGGGAATGTACTTC
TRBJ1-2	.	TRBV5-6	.	CASSVVEGANYGYTF	TGTGCCAGCAGCGTCGTTGAGGGAGCTAACTATGGCTACACCTTC
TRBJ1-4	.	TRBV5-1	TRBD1	CASSLETGAEKLFF	TGCGCCAGCAGCTTGGAGACAGGGGCCGAAAAACTGTTTTTT